The 21 T cell receptor beta chains below all came from one sample that was sequenced in a study of blood T cell repertoires in COVID-19. Assay: immunoSEQ multiplex PCR; the TCRdb copy retains only in-frame clones and omits some. Among roughly 140,000 clones listed, 84% were seen once. What was sequenced was peripheral blood. The origin of the receptors is an elderly woman in a cohort sampled during active or convalescent COVID-19.

The J gene is TRBJ2-3, the V gene TRBV7-9; TRBD2 is a possible D gene (6 bases). Between the trimmed V and J ends, which lost 4 bases and 5 bases, there was a span of 13 bases. Germline V gene data show CDR1 as SEHNR and CDR2 as FQNEAQ (reference sequence). The CDR3 length is 14 residues. CDR3 amino acids: CASSSSGLLDTQYF. The CDR3 DNA is TGTGCCAGCAGCTCCAGCGGGCTGCTAGATACGCAGTATTTT.

This clone appeared a few times. This chain joins TRBV5-1 and TRBJ2-2; 9 bases are shared with TRBD2. The V segment lost 3 bases and the J segment 6 bases; nucleotides outside the gene matches: 6. Germline CDR1 and CDR2: SGHRS and YFSETQ. The CDR3 extends over 15 amino acids. As DNA, the CDR3 is TGCGCCAGCAGCTGGGAGGGACTAGCTTCCGGGGAGCTGTTTTTT. Protein sequence: CASSWEGLASGELFF. Based on the CDR3 plus reference TRBV5-1 and TRBJ2-2, the full variable domain is KAGVTQTPRYLIKTRGQQVTLSCSPISGHRSVSWYQQTPGQGLQFLFEYFSETQRNKGNFPGRFSGRQFSNSRSEMNVSTLELGDSALYLCASSWEGLASGELFFGEGSRLTVL.

The J gene is TRBJ2-7, the V gene TRBV28; a weak D match, TRBD2 (6 bases). The CDR3 is made up of 13 amino acids. Germline CDR1 is MDHEN and CDR2 is SYDVKM. Trimming removed 7 bases from V and 4 bases from J, with 14 bases in between. In DNA, the CDR3 is TGTGCCAGCACCCGGGGACTCCCTTACGAGCAGTACGTC. This translates into CASTRGLPYEQYV.

The gene calls are TRBV20-1 and TRBJ1-1; 7 bases match TRBD1. The V gene's germline CDR1 is DFQATT and CDR2 SNEGSKA (reference sequence). The CDR3 loop spans 12 amino acids. J was trimmed by 6 bases and V by 3 bases; bases with no gene match: 4. DNA for the CDR3: TGCAGTGCTAGTACAGGGGCCGCTGAAGCTTTCTTT. Translated, it gives CSASTGAAEAFF.

The V gene is TRBV7-9, the J gene TRBJ1-2, with TRBD1 identical over 7 bases. Trimming took 8 bases from V and 8 from J; bases not matched to a gene: 17. Looked up from germline, CDR1 is SEHNR and CDR2 is FQNEAQ (reference sequence). CDR3 length: 15 amino acids. The CDR3 protein is CASSKSGTAPLGYTF. In nucleotides, the CDR3 is TGTGCCAGCTCAAAGTCGGGGACAGCTCCTTTGGGCTACACCTTC.

This rearrangement joins TRBV3-1 (or the pseudogene TRBV3-2) to TRBJ2-7; D not resolved. Germline V gene data show CDR1 as LGHDT and CDR2 as YNNKEL (reference sequence). CDR3 size: 14 residues. CDR3 nucleotide sequence: TGTGCCAGCAGCCAAGGGTACCCAGGCCACCCTTTGCGCGTC. Protein: CASSQGYPGHPLRV.

V gene TRBV28 combines with J gene TRBJ2-3; D gene ambiguous. Looked up from germline, CDR1 is MDHEN and CDR2 is SYDVKM. Trimming pared 3 bases from V and 4 bases from J, leaving 8 bases between. CDR3 length: 13 amino acids. CDR3 DNA sequence: TGTGCCAGCAGTTTTAGCCGGGCAGATACGCAGTATTTT. This sequence encodes CASSFSRADTQYF. The full variable domain, in which reference TRBV28 and TRBJ2-3 provide the parts outside the CDR3, is DVKVTQSSRYLVKRTGEKVFLECVQDMDHENMFWYRQDPGLGLRLIYFSYDVKMKEKGDIPEGYSVSREKKERFSLILESASTNQTSMYLCASSFSRADTQYFGPGTRLTVL.

This chain joins TRBV7-2 and TRBJ2-3; 7 nucleotides align to TRBD2. The CDR3 totals 12 residues. V was clipped by 4 bases and J by 9 bases; unmatched bases: 4. The V gene's germline CDR1 is SGHTA and CDR2 FQGNSA. The chain's CDR3 is CASSSQLATQYF. The CDR3 nucleotides are TGTGCCAGCAGCTCCCAACTAGCGACGCAGTATTTT.

V usage is TRBV7-3 and J usage is TRBJ2-5; TRBD2 matches at 8 bases. This CDR3 is 14 amino acids long. V shed 6 bases and J 5 bases; nucleotides not matched to a gene: 8. Germline CDR1 SGHTA, CDR2 FQGTGA. The CDR3 loop reads CASSYGGARETQYF. Written as DNA, the CDR3 is TGTGCCAGCAGTTACGGGGGGGCCCGGGAGACCCAGTACTTC.

The V and J genes are TRBV18 and TRBJ2-6; the D is unclear. Trimming took 3 bases from V and 0 from J, leaving 9 bases between them. The germline CDR1 and CDR2 sequences are KGHSH and LQKENI. The CDR3 spans 16 residues. The chain's CDR3 is CASSPADTSGANVLTF. The CDR3 DNA is TGTGCCAGCTCACCCGCAGACACCTCTGGGGCCAACGTCCTGACTTTC.

V gene TRBV5-6 combines with J gene TRBJ2-2; 8 nucleotides line up with TRBD1. Germline CDR1 reads SGHDT; CDR2 reads YYEEEE. J gave up 4 bases and V 4 bases, and 9 bases lay outside the gene matches. The length of the CDR3 is 16 residues. CDR3 protein: CASSPWTGTGTGELFF. CDR3 bases: TGTGCCAGCAGCCCGTGGACAGGGACGGGCACCGGGGAGCTGTTTTTT.

The CDR3 sequence: CASRPDRGGVWPQHF. CDR3 sequence (DNA): TGTGCCAGCAGACCAGACAGGGGGGGAGTGTGGCCCCAGCATTTT. The chain employs TRBV28 and TRBJ1-5; 9 bases align to TRBD1. Germline-derived CDR1 and CDR2 are MDHEN and SYDVKM. V lost 6 bases and J lost 9; bases outside the gene matches: 12. The CDR3 length is 15 residues.

V gene TRBV6-5 combines with J gene TRBJ2-6; TRBD2 matches at 7 bases. CDR1 and CDR2 (germline): MNHEY, SVGAGI. The CDR3 runs 15 residues. V gave up 8 bases and J gave up 2 bases; unmatched junction bases: 6. CDR3 loop: CASLAGGTGANVLTF. The CDR3, as DNA: TGTGCCAGCCTAGCCGGGGGGACTGGGGCCAACGTCCTGACTTTC.

V usage is TRBV25-1 and J usage is TRBJ1-2, with D tentatively TRBD1 (6 bases). This CDR3 comprises 18 residues. V was trimmed by 3 bases and J by 0 bases, leaving 20 bases between them. Germline values: CDR1 MGHDK, CDR2 SYGVNS. The CDR3 coding sequence is TGTGCCAGCAGTGACCCCGGGACACAAACAGGAGCTAACTATGGCTACACCTTC. This codes for CASSDPGTQTGANYGYTF.

In its sample, this clone was seen once. The rearrangement links TRBV29-1 to TRBJ2-7; TRBD1 aligns across 9 bases. CDR1 is SQVTM, CDR2 ANQGSEA, per germline. The CDR3 runs to 14 residues. V lost 4 bases and J lost 7; bases outside the gene matches: 11. The CDR3 region has the DNA TGCAGCGTTGCGTTTGGGACAGGGCTCGGGGAGCAGTACTTC. Translated, it gives CSVAFGTGLGEQYF.

The rearrangement links TRBV4-1 to TRBJ1-5; D is possibly TRBD1 (5 bases). Per germline, CDR1 MGHRA and CDR2 YSYEKL. Trimming removed 1 base at V and 1 base at J, with 14 bases between. The CDR3 totals 17 residues. The CDR3 DNA sequence: TGCGCCAGCAGCCAAGGTCTGGGGGGTAAAAGCAATCAGCCCCAGCATTTT. The encoded protein is CASSQGLGGKSNQPQHF.

The J gene is TRBJ1-2, the V gene TRBV30, with TRBD1 matching 7 bases. The CDR3 consists of 12 residues. The V gene end was trimmed by 2 bases and the J gene end by 7 bases; junction bases not matched to a gene: 4. Germline CDR1 and CDR2: GTSNPN and SVGIG (reference sequence). The CDR3 DNA follows: TGTGCCTGGAGTAGGGGGCCCGGTGGCTACACCTTC. Protein product: CAWSRGPGGYTF.

The genes are TRBV28 and TRBJ1-2; 7 bases agree with TRBD1. J was trimmed by 8 bases and V by 2 bases; bases with no gene match: 8. The CDR3 is 14 residues long. The germline V gene encodes CDR1 MDHEN and CDR2 SYDVKM. The CDR3 DNA reads as TGTGCCAGCAGTTTAGAGGTGACAGGGAGAGGCTACACCTTC. It encodes CASSLEVTGRGYTF.

This clone appeared a single time. J is TRBJ2-6 and V is TRBV27; D gene unclear. CDR1 is MNHEY, CDR2 SMNVEV, per germline (reference sequence). V was trimmed by 1 base and J by 4 bases, leaving 14 bases between them. The CDR3 is made up of 17 amino acids. The CDR3 spells CASSLLTISPGANVLTF. The CDR3 DNA reads TGTGCCAGCAGTTTATTAACTATTTCTCCGGGGGCCAACGTCCTGACTTTC.

The CDR3 spells CASSGGQGAGGYTF. For the CDR3, the DNA is TGCGCCAGCAGCGGGGGACAGGGGGCTGGTGGCTACACCTTC. The chain uses TRBV5-1 and TRBJ1-2; 12 nucleotides match TRBD1. There are 14 residues in the CDR3. Germline lookup yields CDR1 SGHRS and CDR2 YFSETQ. Trimming cost V 4 bases and J 7 bases; bases outside gene matches: 5.

This chain connects TRBV6-5 to TRBJ2-5, with D possibly matching TRBD2 (6 bases). CDR1 and CDR2 (germline): MNHEY, SVGAGI. The CDR3 spans 13 residues. Trimming removed 2 bases from V and 4 bases from J, with 8 bases in between. CDR3 residues: CASSYIGGETQYF. CDR3 DNA sequence: TGTGCCAGCAGTTACATCGGGGGAGAGACCCAGTACTTC.